These 14 T cell receptor beta chains were all obtained from the same sample, sequenced in a study of blood T cell repertoires in COVID-19. The repertoire was sequenced with immunoSEQ multiplex PCR; TCRdb's copy has only in-frame clones and lacks some. The sample includes about 33,000 clones, 75% to 90% of them seen just once. The sequenced material came from peripheral blood. The receptor source for this set is a human donor in a cohort sampled during active COVID-19.

This chain joins TRBV6-5 and TRBJ2-5; possibly TRBD2 for D (8 bases). Germline CDR1 MNHEY, CDR2 SVGAGI. The CDR3 is 16 amino acids. Trimming removed 4 bases at V and 7 bases at J, with 22 bases between. CDR3: CASSSLGRGLRGTQYF. In DNA, the CDR3 is TGTGCCAGCAGTTCCCTCGGGAGGGGGCTTAGGGGGACCCAGTACTTC.

The chain employs TRBV25-1 and TRBJ1-4; D is possibly TRBD1 (5 bases). This CDR3 comprises 14 residues. The V gene lost 0 bases and the J gene lost 7 bases, with 9 bases spanning the gap. Germline V gene data show CDR1 as MGHDK and CDR2 as SYGVNS. The CDR3 DNA follows: TGTGCCAGCAGTGAATATTGGGGGGTTGAAAAACTGTTTTTT. Translating gives CASSEYWGVEKLFF.

The chain carries TRBV5-1 and TRBJ1-1; D is undetermined. The CDR3 consists of 14 residues. The germline V gene encodes CDR1 SGHRS and CDR2 YFSETQ. The germline V and J ends were trimmed by 0 bases and 2 bases, with 8 bases remaining between them. The CDR3 DNA reads TGCGCCAGCAGCTTGGGACACACCAACACTGAAGCTTTCTTT. Its protein is CASSLGHTNTEAFF.

The chain joins TRBV6-1 to TRBJ2-6, with TRBD1 as a possible D gene (6 bases). There are 17 residues in the CDR3. The V end lost 4 bases, the J end lost 4 bases, and 17 bases lay between the germline ends. Germline assignment: CDR1 MNHNS and CDR2 SASEGT. CDR3 loop: CASSATVWGQGANVLTF. The CDR3 nucleotides read TGTGCCAGCAGTGCTACAGTTTGGGGGCAAGGGGCCAACGTCCTGACTTTC.

This clone was detected once. The V gene is TRBV29-1, the J gene TRBJ1-2; D is unresolved. Germline V lookup: CDR1 SQVTM, CDR2 ANQGSEA. The CDR3 is 11 residues long. V lost 6 bases and J 7 bases, leaving 12 bases between the germline ends. CDR3 DNA: TGCAGCGTGGAGGGCGCGGGTGGCTACACCTTC. As protein: CSVEGAGGYTF.

The chain couples TRBV10-2 to TRBJ1-2; the match to TRBD1 covers 9 bases. Germline CDR1 and CDR2: WSHSY and SAAADI. There are 16 residues in the CDR3. V shed 6 bases and J 4 bases; nucleotides not matched to a gene: 12. The CDR3 here is CASSLTGGPIPYGYTF. In DNA, the CDR3 is TGCGCCAGCAGCTTGACAGGGGGGCCTATTCCCTATGGCTACACCTTC.

The genes are TRBV28 and TRBJ1-5; a weak D match, TRBD1 (5 bases). Germline lookup yields CDR1 MDHEN and CDR2 SYDVKM. Trimming pared 5 bases from V and 6 bases from J, leaving 8 bases between. The CDR3 covers 12 residues. The CDR3 loop reads CASSERGQPQHF. For the CDR3, the DNA is TGTGCCAGCAGTGAAAGGGGTCAGCCCCAGCATTTT.

This clone was observed a few times. The chain is built from TRBV27 and TRBJ1-2; 7 bases align to TRBD1. From germline, CDR1 is MNHEY and CDR2 SMNVEV (reference sequence). V was pared by 5 bases and J by 6 bases, with 9 bases of the junction left unmatched. The CDR3 extends over 14 amino acids. CDR3 bases: TGTGCCAGCAGTCAAAGGACAGGCTACGATGGCTACACCTTC. Its translation is CASSQRTGYDGYTF.

This chain links TRBV7-2 with TRBJ1-2; TRBD1 agrees at 8 bases. CDR3 length: 13 amino acids. V lost 3 bases, J lost 8 bases, and 5 bases stayed unmatched. The germline V gene has CDR1 SGHTA and CDR2 FQGNSA. CDR3 bases: TGTGCCAGCAGCTTGGACAGGGAAGGCGGCTACACCTTC. This translates into CASSLDREGGYTF.

The rearrangement joins TRBV28 to TRBJ2-3; the D gene is possibly TRBD2 (6 bases). Trimming took off 3 bases at V and 1 base at J, with 14 bases between the two ends. CDR3 length: 16 amino acids. Germline V gene lookup returns CDR1 MDHEN and CDR2 SYDVKM. The CDR3 here is CASSFEWGGGTDTQYF. CDR3 sequence (DNA): TGTGCCAGCAGTTTCGAGTGGGGAGGCGGCACAGATACGCAGTATTTT.

This chain links TRBV18 with TRBJ1-1; 11 bases are shared with TRBD1. V gave up 3 bases and J gave up 4 bases; unmatched junction bases: 4. The CDR3 spans 15 residues. From germline, CDR1 is KGHSH and CDR2 LQKENI. The CDR3 here is CASSPTGTGGTEAFF. The CDR3 DNA reads as TGTGCCAGCTCACCTACCGGGACAGGGGGCACTGAAGCTTTCTTT.

This rearrangement joins TRBV2 to TRBJ1-2, with no clear D. V was cut by 5 bases and J by 4 bases, with 17 bases left in between. The CDR3 length is 15 residues. Looked up from germline, CDR1 is SNHLY and CDR2 is FYNNEI. CDR3 residues: CASSQGENVIYGYTF. CDR3 nucleotides: TGTGCCAGCAGTCAAGGAGAGAATGTCATCTATGGCTACACCTTC.

This clone was detected once. The chain links TRBV5-6 to TRBJ2-6, with D possibly being TRBD2 (6 bases). There are 17 residues in the CDR3. V lost 3 bases to trimming and J lost 0 bases, with 13 bases between them. In germline, CDR1 is SGHDT, CDR2 YYEEEE. This CDR3 is CASSSLWRGSGANVLTF. The CDR3 nucleotides read TGTGCCAGCAGCTCACTCTGGAGGGGCTCTGGGGCCAACGTCCTGACTTTC.

This chain joins TRBV25-1 and TRBJ2-2; possible D gene TRBD1, 6 bases. The CDR3 covers 16 residues. Between the trimmed V and J ends, which lost 2 bases and 1 base, there was a span of 11 bases. CDR1 MGHDK and CDR2 SYGVNS come from the germline V gene. CDR3 sequence reads: CASSERAGVNTGELFF. CDR3 coding DNA: TGTGCCAGCAGTGAACGGGCAGGGGTGAACACCGGGGAGCTGTTTTTT.